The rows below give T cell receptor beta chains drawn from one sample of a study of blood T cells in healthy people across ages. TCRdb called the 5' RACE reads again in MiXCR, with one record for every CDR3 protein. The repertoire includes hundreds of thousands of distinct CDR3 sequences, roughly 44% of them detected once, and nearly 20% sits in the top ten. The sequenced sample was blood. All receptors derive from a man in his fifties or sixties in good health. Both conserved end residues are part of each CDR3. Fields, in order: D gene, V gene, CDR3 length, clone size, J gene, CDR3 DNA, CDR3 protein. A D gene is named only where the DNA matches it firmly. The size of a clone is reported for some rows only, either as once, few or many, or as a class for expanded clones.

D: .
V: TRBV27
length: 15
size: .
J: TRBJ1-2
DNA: TGTGCCAGCAGTAATTCCCCACTCGGAAACTATGGCTACACCTTC
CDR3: CASSNSPLGNYGYTF

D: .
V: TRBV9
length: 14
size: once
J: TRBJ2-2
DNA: TGTGCCAGCAGCACCGGGACGAACACCGGGGAGCTGTTTTTT
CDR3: CASSTGTNTGELFF

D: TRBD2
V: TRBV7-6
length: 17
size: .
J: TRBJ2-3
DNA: TGTGCCAGCAGCCCTCGACTAGCGGGGTACTACACAGATACGCAGTATTTT
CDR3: CASSPRLAGYYTDTQYF

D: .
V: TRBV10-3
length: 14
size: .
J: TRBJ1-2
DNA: TGTGCCATCAGTGAGGGGCAGGGTAACTATGGCTACACCTTC
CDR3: CAISEGQGNYGYTF

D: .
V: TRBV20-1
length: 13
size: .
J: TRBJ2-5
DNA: TGCAGTGCTAGACGGGGGATCGTAGAGACCCAGTACTTC
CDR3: CSARRGIVETQYF

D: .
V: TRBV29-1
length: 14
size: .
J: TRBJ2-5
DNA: TGCAGCGTTGTGTGGACCCAAAAACGGGATGAGCAGTACTTC
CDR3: CSVVWTQKRDEQYF

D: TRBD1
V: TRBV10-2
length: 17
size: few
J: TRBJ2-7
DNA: TGCGCCAGCAGTGAGTCGGGGGGACAGGGACCTTCCTACGAGCAGTACTTC
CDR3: CASSESGGQGPSYEQYF

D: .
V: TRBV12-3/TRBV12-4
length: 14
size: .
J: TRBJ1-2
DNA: TGTGCCAGCAGTTTAGTATCAGGGTCGAATGGCTACACCTTC
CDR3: CASSLVSGSNGYTF

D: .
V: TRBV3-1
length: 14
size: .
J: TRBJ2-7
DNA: TGTGCCAGCAGCTTTTCCGGGGCCCTCCACGAGCAGTACTTC
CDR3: CASSFSGALHEQYF

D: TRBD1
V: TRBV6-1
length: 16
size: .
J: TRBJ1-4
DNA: TGTGCCAGCAGTGGGACAGGGGGCCCAACTAATGAAAAACTGTTTTTT
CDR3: CASSGTGGPTNEKLFF

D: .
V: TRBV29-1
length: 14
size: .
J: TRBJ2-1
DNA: TGCAGCGTGGGGGGGGCAGGGGCCTACAATGAGCAGTTCTTC
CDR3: CSVGGAGAYNEQFF

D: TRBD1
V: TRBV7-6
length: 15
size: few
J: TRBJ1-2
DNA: TGTGCCAGCACCACAACGACAGGGTCACACTATGGCTACACCTTC
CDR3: CASTTTTGSHYGYTF